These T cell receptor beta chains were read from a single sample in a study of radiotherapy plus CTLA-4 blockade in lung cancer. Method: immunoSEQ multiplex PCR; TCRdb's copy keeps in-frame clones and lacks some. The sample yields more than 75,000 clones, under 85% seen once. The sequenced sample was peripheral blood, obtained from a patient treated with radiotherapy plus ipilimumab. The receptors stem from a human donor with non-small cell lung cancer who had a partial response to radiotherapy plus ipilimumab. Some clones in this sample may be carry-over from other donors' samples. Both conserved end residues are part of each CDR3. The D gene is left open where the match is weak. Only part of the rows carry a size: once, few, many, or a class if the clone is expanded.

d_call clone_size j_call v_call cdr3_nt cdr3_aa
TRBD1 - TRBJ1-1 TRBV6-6 TGTGCCAGCAGTTACCCGGGACAGGTGAACACTGAAGCTTTCTTT CASSYPGQVNTEAFF
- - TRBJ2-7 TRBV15 TGTGCCACCAGCAAGAGGGGGGGAAACGAGCAGTACTTC CATSKRGGNEQYF
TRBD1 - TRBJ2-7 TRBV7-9 TGTGCCAGCAGCTTGGGTAGGGGGCGGTACGAGCAGTACTTC CASSLGRGRYEQYF
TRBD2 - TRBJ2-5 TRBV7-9 TGTGCCAGCAGCTTGGGAGGGACCCAGACCCAGTACTTC CASSLGGTQTQYF
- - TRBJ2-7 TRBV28 TGTGCCAGCAAACGGTCGGGTTACGAGCAGTACTTC CASKRSGYEQYF
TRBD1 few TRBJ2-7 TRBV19 TGTGCCAGTAGTTTCAGGACAGGGGCATCCTACGAGCAGTACTTC CASSFRTGASYEQYF
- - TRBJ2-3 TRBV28 TGTGCCAGCAGACTTGCCCTAAGCACAGATACGCAGTATTTT CASRLALSTDTQYF
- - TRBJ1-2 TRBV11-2 TGTGCCAGCAGCTCCCGCGGCGGGGAAAGGGGCTATGGCTACACCTTC CASSSRGGERGYGYTF
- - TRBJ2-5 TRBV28 TGTGCCAGCAGTCTCCAGGGGGGAGAGACCCAGTACTTC CASSLQGGETQYF
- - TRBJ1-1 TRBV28 TGTGCCAGCAGTCTGCTGCAAGCGAACACTGAAGCTTTCTTT CASSLLQANTEAFF
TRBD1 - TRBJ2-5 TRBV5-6 TGTGCCAGCAGATCCCAGGGGGTAGTACCAGAGACCCAGTACTTC CASRSQGVVPETQYF
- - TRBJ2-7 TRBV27 TGTGCCAGCAGTTTACAATCCAGCTACGAGCAGTACTTC CASSLQSSYEQYF
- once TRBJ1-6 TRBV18 TGTGCCAGCTCACGGGAACAGGGCCAAGGGGACTCACCCCTCCACTTT CASSREQGQGDSPLHF
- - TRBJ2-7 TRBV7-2 TGTGCCAGCAGCCTTACCCGGGACTACGAGCAGTACTTC CASSLTRDYEQYF
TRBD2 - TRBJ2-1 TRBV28 TGTGCCAGCACCAAACTAGCGGGAGGTAATGAGCAGTTCTTC CASTKLAGGNEQFF
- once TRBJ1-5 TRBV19 TGTGCCACCAAAAACAGGGTTGGGGCTCAGCCCCAGCATTTT CATKNRVGAQPQHF
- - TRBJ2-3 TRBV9 TGTGCCAGCAGCGTGGATCCCGACACCGATACGCAGTATTTT CASSVDPDTDTQYF
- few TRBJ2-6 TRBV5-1 TGCGCCAGCAGCTTGCAGGGCGCTTATAGCTCTGGGGCCAACGTCCTGACTTTC CASSLQGAYSSGANVLTF
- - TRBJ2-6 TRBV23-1 TGCGCCAGCAGTCAATTCGGTAAGAGGCCGGGAGGGGCCAACGTCCTGACTTTC CASSQFGKRPGGANVLTF
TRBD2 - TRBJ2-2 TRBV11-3 TGTGCCAGCAGCTTAGGACTAGCGGGAGGGCCCGGGGAGCTGTTTTTT CASSLGLAGGPGELFF
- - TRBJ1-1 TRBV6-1 TGTGCCAGCAGCGTAGGGAGGGAGTTCACTGAAGCTTTCTTT CASSVGREFTEAFF
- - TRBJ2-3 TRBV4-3 TGCGCCAGCAGCCAAGGGACAGCAGATACGCAGTATTTT CASSQGTADTQYF
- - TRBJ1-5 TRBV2 TGTGCCAGCATAAACAGGGCGGATCAGCCCCAGCATTTT CASINRADQPQHF
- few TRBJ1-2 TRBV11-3 TGTGCCAGCAGCTCAGACAGTTTTTCTGGCTACACCTTC CASSSDSFSGYTF
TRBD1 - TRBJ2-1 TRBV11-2 TGTGCCAGCAGCTGGACAGGGGGTAGCAATGAGCAGTTCTTC CASSWTGGSNEQFF
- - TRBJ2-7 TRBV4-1 TGCGCCAGCAGCCAGTCACAGAGCCCCTACGAGCAGTACTTC CASSQSQSPYEQYF
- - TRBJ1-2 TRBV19 TGTGCCAGTAGTATATCTCGGTCTAGCTATGGCTACACCTTC CASSISRSSYGYTF
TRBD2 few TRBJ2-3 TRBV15 TGTGCCACCAGCGGCCCGGGACTAGAGGTCGATACGCAGTATTTT CATSGPGLEVDTQYF
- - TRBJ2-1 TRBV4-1 TGCGCCAGCAGCCAAGTCTTAGCGGCTTCTACGAATGAGCAGTTCTTC CASSQVLAASTNEQFF
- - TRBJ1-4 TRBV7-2 TGTGCCAGCAGCTTGAACAGTCTAAATGAAAAACTGTTTTTT CASSLNSLNEKLFF
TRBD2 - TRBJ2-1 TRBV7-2 TGTGCCAGCTGCCCACTAGCGGGGGGGTACAATGAGCAGTTCTTC CASCPLAGGYNEQFF
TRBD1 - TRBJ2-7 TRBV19 TGTGCCAGTAGTACTCAGGGGGCGATTGAGCAGTACTTC CASSTQGAIEQYF
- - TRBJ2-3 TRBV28 TGTGCCAGCAGTTTGTTTACTCGGGGGGCGAAATCCACAGATACGCAGTATTTT CASSLFTRGAKSTDTQYF
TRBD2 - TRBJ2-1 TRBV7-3 TGTGCCAGCAGCACTAGCGCGGGGTCGGATGAGCAGTTCTTC CASSTSAGSDEQFF
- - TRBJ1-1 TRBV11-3 TGTGCCAGCAGTTTTACAGGGCCCACTGAAGCTTTCTTT CASSFTGPTEAFF
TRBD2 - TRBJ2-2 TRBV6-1 TGTGCCAGCAGTGAATATTCCGGGGGGGCACTTGCCGGGGAGCTGTTTTTT CASSEYSGGALAGELFF
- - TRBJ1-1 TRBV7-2 TGTGCCAGCAGCTTTACTTTGATAGGAGGTAGCGGAGGGAACACTGAAGCTTTCTTT CASSFTLIGGSGGNTEAFF
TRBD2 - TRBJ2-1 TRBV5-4 TGTGCCAGCAGCCGAGGGACTAGCGGGAGATACAATGAGCAGTTCTTC CASSRGTSGRYNEQFF
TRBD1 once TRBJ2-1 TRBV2 TGTGCCAGCAGGGCGGGACAGGGTGGGTACAATGAGCAGTTCTTC CASRAGQGGYNEQFF
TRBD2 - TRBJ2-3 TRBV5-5 TGTGCCAGCAGCTTGTGGGCAGGACTAGCGGGGGTCATGGCAGATACGCAGTATTTT CASSLWAGLAGVMADTQYF
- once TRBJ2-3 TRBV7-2 TGTGCCAGCAGCCCCCACACAGATACGCAGTATTTT CASSPHTDTQYF
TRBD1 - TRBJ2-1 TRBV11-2 TGTGCCAGCAGCTTAGATAGAGGGACAGGGAGTGGTGAGCAGTTCTTC CASSLDRGTGSGEQFF
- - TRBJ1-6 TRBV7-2 TGTGCCAGCAGCTCCCAAGGGGTGGTGCCCCTCCACTTT CASSSQGVVPLHF
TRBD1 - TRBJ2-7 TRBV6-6 TGTGCCAGCAGTCCCTCTGCCGGGACAGGGGCCTACGAGCAGTACTTC CASSPSAGTGAYEQYF
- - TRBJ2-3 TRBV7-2 TGTGCCAGCAGCTCCACTAGCGATACGCAGTATTTT CASSSTSDTQYF